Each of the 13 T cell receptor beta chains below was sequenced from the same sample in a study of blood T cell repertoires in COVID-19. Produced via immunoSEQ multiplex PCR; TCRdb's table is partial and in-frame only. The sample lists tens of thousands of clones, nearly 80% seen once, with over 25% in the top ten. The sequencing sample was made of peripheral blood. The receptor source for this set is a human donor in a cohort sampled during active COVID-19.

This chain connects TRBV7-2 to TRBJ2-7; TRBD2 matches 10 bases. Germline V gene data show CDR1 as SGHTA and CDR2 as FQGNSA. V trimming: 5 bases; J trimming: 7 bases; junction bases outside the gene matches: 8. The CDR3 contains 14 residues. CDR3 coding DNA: TGTGCCAGCAGCCCGAGGACTAGCGGCGGGGAGCAGTACTTC. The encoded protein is CASSPRTSGGEQYF.

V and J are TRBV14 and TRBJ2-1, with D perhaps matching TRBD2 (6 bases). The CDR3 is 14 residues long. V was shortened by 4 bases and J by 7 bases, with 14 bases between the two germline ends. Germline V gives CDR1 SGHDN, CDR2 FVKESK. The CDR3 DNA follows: TGTGCCAGCAGCCGAGGGACTCCGTGGAATGAGCAGTTCTTC. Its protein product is CASSRGTPWNEQFF. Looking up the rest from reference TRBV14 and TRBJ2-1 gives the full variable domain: EAGVTQFPSHSVIEKGQTVTLRCDPISGHDNLYWYRRVMGKEIKFLLHFVKESKQDESGMPNNRFLAERTGGTYSTLKVQPAELEDSGVYFCASSRGTPWNEQFFGPGTRLTVL.

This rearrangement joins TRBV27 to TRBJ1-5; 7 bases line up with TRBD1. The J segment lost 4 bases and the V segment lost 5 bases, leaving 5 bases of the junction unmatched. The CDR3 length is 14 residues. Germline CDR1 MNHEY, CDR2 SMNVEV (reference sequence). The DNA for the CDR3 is TGTGCCAGCAGTCGCGGGACAGCGAATCAGCCCCAGCATTTT. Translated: CASSRGTANQPQHF.

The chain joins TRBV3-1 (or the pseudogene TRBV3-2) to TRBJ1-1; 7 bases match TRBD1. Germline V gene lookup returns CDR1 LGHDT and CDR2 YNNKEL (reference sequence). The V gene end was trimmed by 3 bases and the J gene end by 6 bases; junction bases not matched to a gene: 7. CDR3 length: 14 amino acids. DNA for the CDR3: TGTGCCAGCAGCCATGAACAGGGGACTTCTGAAGCTTTCTTT. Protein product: CASSHEQGTSEAFF.

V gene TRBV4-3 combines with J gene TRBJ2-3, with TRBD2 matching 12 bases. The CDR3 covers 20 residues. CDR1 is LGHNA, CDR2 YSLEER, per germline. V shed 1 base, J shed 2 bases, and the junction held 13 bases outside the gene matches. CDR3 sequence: CASSQGPLAGGPLYTDTQYF. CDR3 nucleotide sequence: TGCGCCAGCAGCCAAGGGCCGCTAGCGGGGGGGCCCTTATACACAGATACGCAGTATTTT.

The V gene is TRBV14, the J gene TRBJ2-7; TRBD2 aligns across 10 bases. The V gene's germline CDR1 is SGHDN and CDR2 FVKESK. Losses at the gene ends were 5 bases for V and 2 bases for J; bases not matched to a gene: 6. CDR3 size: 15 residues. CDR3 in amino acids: CASSVASGRAYEQYF. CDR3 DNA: TGTGCCAGCAGCGTAGCCAGCGGGAGGGCCTACGAGCAGTACTTC.

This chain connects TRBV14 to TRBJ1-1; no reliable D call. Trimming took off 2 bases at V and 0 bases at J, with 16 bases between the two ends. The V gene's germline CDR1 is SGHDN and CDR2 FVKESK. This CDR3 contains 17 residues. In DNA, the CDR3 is TGTGCCAGCAGCCAACCGGGAAGGGTCGAAATGAACACTGAAGCTTTCTTT. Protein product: CASSQPGRVEMNTEAFF.

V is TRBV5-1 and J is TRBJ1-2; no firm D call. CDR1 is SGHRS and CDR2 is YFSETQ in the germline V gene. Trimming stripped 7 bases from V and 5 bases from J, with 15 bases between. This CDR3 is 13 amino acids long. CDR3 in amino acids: CASSPQQRYGYTF. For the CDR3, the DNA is TGCGCCAGCTCCCCACAGCAGAGATATGGCTACACCTTC.

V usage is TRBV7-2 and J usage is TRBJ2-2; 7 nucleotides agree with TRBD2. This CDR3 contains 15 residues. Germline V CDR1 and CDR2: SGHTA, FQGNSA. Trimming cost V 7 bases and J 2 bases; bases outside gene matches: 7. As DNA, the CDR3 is TGTGCCAGCACTCAGCGGGGACTCAACACCGGGGAGCTGTTTTTT. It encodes CASTQRGLNTGELFF.

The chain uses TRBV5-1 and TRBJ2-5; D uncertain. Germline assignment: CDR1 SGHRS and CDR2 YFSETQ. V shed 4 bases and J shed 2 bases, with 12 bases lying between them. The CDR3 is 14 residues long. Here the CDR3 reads CASSDASVQETQYF. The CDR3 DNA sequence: TGCGCCAGCAGCGACGCGAGCGTACAAGAGACCCAGTACTTC. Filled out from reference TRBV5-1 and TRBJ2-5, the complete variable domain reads KAGVTQTPRYLIKTRGQQVTLSCSPISGHRSVSWYQQTPGQGLQFLFEYFSETQRNKGNFPGRFSGRQFSNSRSEMNVSTLELGDSALYLCASSDASVQETQYFGPGTRLLVL.

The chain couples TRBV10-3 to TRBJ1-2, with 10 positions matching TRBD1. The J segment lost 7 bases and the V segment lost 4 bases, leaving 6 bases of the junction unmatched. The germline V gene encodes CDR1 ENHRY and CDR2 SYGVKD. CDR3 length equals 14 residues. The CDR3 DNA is TGTGCCATCAGTGGGAGGACAGGGGGGTTTGGCTACACCTTC. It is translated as CAISGRTGGFGYTF.

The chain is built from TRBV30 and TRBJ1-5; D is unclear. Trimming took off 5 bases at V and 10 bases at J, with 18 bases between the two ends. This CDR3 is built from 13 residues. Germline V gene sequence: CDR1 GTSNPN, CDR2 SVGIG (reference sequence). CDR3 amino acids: CAWSDLSNNPQHF. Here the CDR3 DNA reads TGTGCCTGGTCTGACTTGTCGAACAATCCCCAGCATTTT.

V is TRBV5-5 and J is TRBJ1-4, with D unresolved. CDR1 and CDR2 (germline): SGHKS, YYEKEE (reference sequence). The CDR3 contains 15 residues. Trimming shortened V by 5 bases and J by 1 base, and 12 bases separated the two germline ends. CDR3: CASRFLQETNEKLFF. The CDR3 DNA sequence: TGTGCCAGCAGGTTTCTCCAGGAAACTAATGAAAAACTGTTTTTT.